These 22 T cell receptor beta chains originate from one sample sequenced in a study of blood T cells in healthy people across ages. Sample-barcoded 5' priming and a J-beta primer mix drove a second PCR of roughly 6 to 12 cycles. TCRdb independently ran MiXCR on the 5' RACE reads; one entry per CDR3 protein. The sample yields hundreds of thousands of distinct CDR3 sequences, more than 50% seen once. The sample was blood. The receptors originated from a middle-aged man in good health.

V gene TRBV29-1 combines with J gene TRBJ2-7; 9 bases align to TRBD1. Looked up from germline, CDR1 is SQVTM and CDR2 is ANQGSEA. The CDR3 length is 16 residues. Trimming removed 0 bases from V and 7 bases from J; junction bases left unmatched: 13. The CDR3 DNA follows: TGCAGCGTTGAAGAATCGGCTGGGACAGGGACAGAAGAGCAGTACTTC. Amino acid sequence: CSVEESAGTGTEEQYF.

The CDR3 loop reads CAIREAGEVLFF. CDR3 coding DNA: TGTGCCATCAGGGAGGCGGGAGAGGTGCTGTTCTTC. The chain has TRBV10-3 and TRBJ2-1; TRBD2 matches at 7 bases. The CDR3 spans 12 residues. Germline V gene lookup returns CDR1 ENHRY and CDR2 SYGVKD. Trimming cost V 6 bases and J 15 bases; bases outside gene matches: 11.

This clonotype came up a few times. The chain couples TRBV7-9 to TRBJ1-1; D is uncertain. The CDR3 covers 14 residues. Germline V gives CDR1 SEHNR, CDR2 FQNEAQ (reference sequence). V was trimmed by 0 bases and J by 0 bases, leaving 5 bases between them. CDR3 in amino acids: CASSLAAMNTEAFF. Written as DNA, the CDR3 is TGTGCCAGCAGCTTAGCAGCAATGAACACTGAAGCTTTCTTT.

This chain uses TRBV20-1 with TRBJ2-7; tentative D call: TRBD2 (6 bases). CDR1 is DFQATT and CDR2 is SNEGSKA in the germline V gene (reference sequence). The CDR3 is made up of 19 amino acids. Trimming left V 0 bases short and J 8 bases short, with 32 bases between. The CDR3 region has the DNA TGCAGTGCTAGAGATGGTAGGAGGGAAAGCGGGTTCTCCTACAATAAGCAGTACTTC. Protein sequence: CSARDGRRESGFSYNKQYF.

The chain is built from TRBV19 and TRBJ2-4, with D perhaps matching TRBD1 or TRBD2 (6 bases each). Trimming shortened V by 2 bases and J by 0 bases, and 20 bases separated the two germline ends. CDR3 size: 19 residues. Germline V gene data show CDR1 as LNHDA and CDR2 as SQIVND (reference sequence). The CDR3 protein is CASSIIQGSGSLAKNIQYF. The CDR3 DNA reads TGTGCCAGTAGTATAATTCAGGGGTCCGGGAGTTTAGCCAAAAACATTCAGTACTTC.

The chain recombines TRBV5-5 with TRBJ2-7; 11 positions agree with TRBD2. The V gene end was trimmed by 4 bases and the J gene end by 4 bases; junction bases not matched to a gene: 4. Germline CDR1 reads SGHKS; CDR2 reads YYEKEE (reference sequence). This CDR3 region has 14 residues. CDR3 residues: CASSTGLAAYEQYF. The CDR3 DNA sequence: TGTGCCAGCAGCACGGGACTAGCGGCTTACGAGCAGTACTTC. The variable domain in full, completed from reference TRBV5-5 and TRBJ2-7, reads DAGVTQSPTHLIKTRGQQVTLRCSPISGHKSVSWYQQVLGQGPQFIFQYYEKEERGRGNFPDRFSARQFPNYSSELNVNALLLGDSALYLCASSTGLAAYEQYFGPGTRLTVT.

In the case of this clonotype: One end of the junction fails to match germline, which may point to a read error. This chain connects TRBV4-3 to TRBJ2-1, with 9 nucleotides matching TRBD2. The CDR3 runs to 20 residues. Germline V gives CDR1 LGHNA, CDR2 YSLEER. This chain's CDR3 is CAGSQVEPGLARISYNEQFF. DNA for the CDR3: TGCGCCGGCAGCCAAGTGGAGCCGGGACTAGCTCGAATCTCTTACAATGAGCAGTTCTTC.

The chain links TRBV29-1 to TRBJ2-6, with D uncertain. Looked up from germline, CDR1 is SQVTM and CDR2 is ANQGSEA. CDR3 size: 12 residues. V was trimmed by 1 base and J by 4 bases, leaving 2 bases between them. Here the CDR3 reads CSVEGGANVLTF. CDR3 nucleotides: TGCAGCGTTGAAGGCGGGGCCAACGTCCTGACTTTC. The entire variable domain, with the rest obtained from reference TRBV29-1 and TRBJ2-6, is as follows: SAVISQKPSRDICQRGTSLTIQCQVDSQVTMMFWYRQQPGQSLTLIATANQGSEATYESGFVIDKFPISRPNLTFSTLTVSNMSPEDSSIYLCSVEGGANVLTFGAGSRLTVL.

This rearrangement joins TRBV7-2 to TRBJ2-1; tentatively, D is TRBD1 (6 bases). The CDR3 has 15 amino acids. V dropped 5 bases and J dropped 0 bases, with 11 bases sitting between them. Looked up from germline, CDR1 is SGHTA and CDR2 is FQGNSA. CDR3 in DNA: TGTGCCAGCAGCCCGCAGGGGACCTCCTACAATGAGCAGTTCTTC. As protein: CASSPQGTSYNEQFF.

This clonotype was observed a handful of times. The CDR3 region is CASSYPGGLYEQYF. The CDR3 nucleotides are TGTGCCAGCAGTTACCCGGGGGGACTCTACGAGCAGTACTTC. The V and J genes are TRBV6-2 or TRBV6-3 and TRBJ2-4, with TRBD2 matching over 7 bases. The end of the DNA is better explained by TRBJ2-7, so the J call may be wrong. Germline CDR1 reads MNHEY; CDR2 reads SVGEGT. The CDR3 is 14 amino acids.

The V call is TRBV12-3 or TRBV12-4, the J call TRBJ2-5, with D perhaps being TRBD1 or TRBD2 (5 bases each). V was cut by 5 bases and J by 3 bases, with 16 bases left in between. CDR3 length: 15 amino acids. The CDR3 is CASSLWDHEKETQYF. Written as DNA, the CDR3 is TGTGCCAGCAGTCTGTGGGACCACGAAAAAGAGACCCAGTACTTC.

This clonotype was seen more than once but under ten times. The rearrangement joins TRBV20-1 to TRBJ1-5; D remains ambiguous. V lost 0 bases and J lost 6, with 9 bases in between. The CDR3 spans 13 residues. Germline lookup yields CDR1 DFQATT and CDR2 SNEGSKA (reference sequence). CDR3 sequence (DNA): TGCAGTGCTAGAGATCAGTGGGGTCAGCCCCAGCATTTT. Translating it yields CSARDQWGQPQHF.

Of note for this clonotype: A clone one base away is much larger, so this may be a read error. This chain uses TRBV2 with TRBJ1-2, with D perhaps matching TRBD1 (5 bases). The length of the CDR3 is 12 residues. In germline, CDR1 is SNHLY, CDR2 FYNNEI. V gave up 6 bases and J gave up 11 bases, with 16 bases separating them. The CDR3 loop reads CASRVSAGSYTF. The DNA of the CDR3 is TGTGCCAGCAGGGTATCGGCAGGGAGTTACACCTTC.

V usage is TRBV12-3 or TRBV12-4 and J usage is TRBJ1-2, with 7 bases lining up with TRBD1. J gave up 10 bases and V 5 bases, and 10 bases lay outside the gene matches. The CDR3 spans 13 residues. CDR3: CASSQLAGGIYTF. For the CDR3, the DNA is TGTGCCAGCAGTCAGTTGGCAGGGGGAATCTACACCTTC.

V and J are TRBV15 and TRBJ2-1; possibly TRBD2 for D (7 bases). Germline assignment: CDR1 LNHNV and CDR2 YYDKDF (reference sequence). Trimming cost V 0 bases and J 5 bases, with 14 bases left between them. CDR3 length: 16 amino acids. The CDR3 nucleotides read TGTGCCACCAGCAGAGAGGTGGGGGGGCAAAACAATGAGCAGTTCTTC. Protein: CATSREVGGQNNEQFF.

The CDR3 sequence is CASSFRTGYPLHNEQFF. The CDR3 region has the DNA TGTGCCAGCAGTTTCCGGACAGGATACCCCCTACACAATGAGCAGTTCTTC. The V gene is TRBV12-3 or TRBV12-4, the J gene TRBJ2-1, with 7 bases aligning to TRBD1. The ends lost 3 bases at V and 5 bases at J; junction bases unmatched: 13. The CDR3 runs to 17 residues.

The J gene is TRBJ2-5, the V gene TRBV20-1; D ambiguous. The J call may be incorrect, as the DNA end agrees better with TRBJ1-2. CDR1 and CDR2 (germline): DFQATT, SNEGSKA (reference sequence). This CDR3 is built from 11 residues. For the CDR3, the DNA is TGCAGTGCTGATATTAGGGATGGCTACACCTTC. Translated, it gives CSADIRDGYTF.

This rearrangement joins TRBV2 to TRBJ1-2; D is uncertain. This CDR3 region has 13 residues. Trimming left V 4 bases short and J 4 bases short, with 10 bases between. The germline CDR1 and CDR2 sequences are SNHLY and FYNNEI. CDR3 amino acids: CASSGRISYGYTF. The DNA for the CDR3 is TGTGCCAGCAGTGGGAGGATTAGCTATGGCTACACCTTC.

The chain carries TRBV29-1 and TRBJ2-7; D is perhaps TRBD2 (5 bases). Deletions cut 5 bases from V and 3 bases from J, with 11 bases between. The CDR3 length is 12 residues. Germline V gives CDR1 SQVTM, CDR2 ANQGSEA. The CDR3 DNA reads TGCAGCGTTCTGACGGGATTCTACGAGCAGTACTTC. This gives the protein CSVLTGFYEQYF.

This clonotype was counted between two and nine times. The V and J genes are TRBV6-6 and TRBJ1-1; D not certain. The CDR3 is made up of 13 amino acids. V was cut by 6 bases and J by 4 bases, with 12 bases left in between. Germline CDR1 MNHNY, CDR2 SVGAGI (reference sequence). The CDR3 DNA reads as TGTGCCAGCAGCCTCCAAGGATCCACTGAAGCTTTCTTT. Its protein is CASSLQGSTEAFF.

The rearrangement uses TRBV27 and TRBJ2-3; a weak D match, TRBD1 (5 bases). The CDR3 extends over 16 amino acids. Germline CDR1 and CDR2: MNHEY and SMNVEV (reference sequence). Trimming took off 6 bases at V and 0 bases at J, with 16 bases between the two ends. CDR3 residues: CASSPSSRGSTDTQYF. In DNA, the CDR3 is TGTGCCAGCAGCCCTTCCTCTAGGGGAAGCACAGATACGCAGTATTTT.

The chain recombines TRBV27 with TRBJ2-1, with 8 positions matching TRBD1. The CDR3 is 16 residues long. Germline lookup yields CDR1 MNHEY and CDR2 SMNVEV (reference sequence). V lost 7 bases, J lost 5 bases, and 13 bases stayed unmatched. The CDR3 loop reads CASTKAGAQGDNEQFF. Here the CDR3 DNA reads TGTGCCAGCACTAAGGCGGGTGCACAGGGGGACAATGAGCAGTTCTTC.